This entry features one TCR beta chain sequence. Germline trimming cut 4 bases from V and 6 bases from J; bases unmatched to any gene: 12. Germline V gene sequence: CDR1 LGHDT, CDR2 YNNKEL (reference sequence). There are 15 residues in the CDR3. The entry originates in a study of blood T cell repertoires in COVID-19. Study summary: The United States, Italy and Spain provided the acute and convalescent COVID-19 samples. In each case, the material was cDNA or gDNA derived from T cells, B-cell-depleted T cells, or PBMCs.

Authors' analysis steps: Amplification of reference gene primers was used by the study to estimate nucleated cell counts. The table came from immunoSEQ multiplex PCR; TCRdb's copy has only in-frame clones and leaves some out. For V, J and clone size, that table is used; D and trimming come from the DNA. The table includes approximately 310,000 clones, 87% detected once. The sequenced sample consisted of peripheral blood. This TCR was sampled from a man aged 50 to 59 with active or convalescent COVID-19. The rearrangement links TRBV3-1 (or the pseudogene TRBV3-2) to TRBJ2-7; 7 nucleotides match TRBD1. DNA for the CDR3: TGTGCCAGCAGCCCAAGGACAGGTCTATCATCCGAGCAGTACTTC. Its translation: CASSPRTGLSSEQYF.